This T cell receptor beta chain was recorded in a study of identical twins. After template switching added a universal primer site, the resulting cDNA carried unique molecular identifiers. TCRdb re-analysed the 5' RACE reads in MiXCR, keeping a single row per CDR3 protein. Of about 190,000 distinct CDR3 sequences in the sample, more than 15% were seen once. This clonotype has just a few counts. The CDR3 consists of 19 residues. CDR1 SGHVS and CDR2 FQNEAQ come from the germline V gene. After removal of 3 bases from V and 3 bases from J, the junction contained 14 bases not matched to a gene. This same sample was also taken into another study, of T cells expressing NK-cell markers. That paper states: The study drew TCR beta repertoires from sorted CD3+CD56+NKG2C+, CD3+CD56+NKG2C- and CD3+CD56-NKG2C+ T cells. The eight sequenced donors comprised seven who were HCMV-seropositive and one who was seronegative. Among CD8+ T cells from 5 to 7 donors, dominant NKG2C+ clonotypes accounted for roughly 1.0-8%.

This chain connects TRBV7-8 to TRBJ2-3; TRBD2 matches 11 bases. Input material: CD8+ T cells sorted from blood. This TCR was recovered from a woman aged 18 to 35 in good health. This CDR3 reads CASSFPQGKTSGRTDTQYF. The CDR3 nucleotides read TGTGCCAGCAGCTTTCCCCAAGGGAAAACTAGCGGGAGAACAGATACGCAGTATTTT.